Following are 25 T cell receptor beta chains from one sample sequenced in a study of response to subunit inactivated influenza vaccine. TCRdb fed the RT-PCR reads into MiXCR, producing one record per CDR3 protein. In the table there are a few hundred thousand distinct CDR3 sequences, about 12% of which are singletons. The specimen was non-naive T cells sorted from PBMCs, collected 14 to 15 days before vaccination. The receptors come from a man between 50 and 59 years old who received an inactivated influenza vaccine.

This clonotype was picked up a small number of times. The chain joins TRBV10-3 to TRBJ2-1; D perhaps matches TRBD1 (5 bases). Trimming shortened V by 2 bases and J by 12 bases, and 14 bases separated the two germline ends. CDR3 length equals 13 residues. Germline values: CDR1 ENHRY, CDR2 SYGVKD. This CDR3 reads CAISELGAVGQFF. DNA of the CDR3: TGTGCCATCAGTGAGCTTGGGGCAGTGGGGCAGTTCTTC.

V gene TRBV6-2 or TRBV6-3 combines with J gene TRBJ2-1; D call uncertain. The CDR3 has 13 residues. The germline CDR1 and CDR2 sequences are MNHEY and SVGEGT. V lost 0 bases to trimming and J lost 7 bases, with 7 bases between them. The CDR3 DNA sequence: TGTGCCAGCAGTTACTCAGGTCGAAATGAGCAGTTCTTC. As protein: CASSYSGRNEQFF.

This clonotype was observed a handful of times. The CDR3 spells CSASATYEQYF. In DNA, the CDR3 is TGCAGTGCTAGTGCCACCTACGAGCAGTACTTC. This chain connects TRBV20-1 to TRBJ2-7; D remains ambiguous. Germline V gene lookup returns CDR1 DFQATT and CDR2 SNEGSKA (reference sequence). Trimming left V 3 bases short and J 2 bases short, with 5 bases between. The CDR3 loop spans 11 amino acids.

This clonotype was observed at least ten times. This chain connects TRBV7-2 to TRBJ2-4; no definite D call. The germline gives CDR1 SGHTA, CDR2 FQGNSA. The ends were cut back, 0 bases at V and 6 bases at J, with 6 bases in the middle. The CDR3 contains 13 residues. The CDR3 DNA reads as TGTGCCAGCAGCTTAGCGCAGAGAAACATTCAGTACTTC. Its translation: CASSLAQRNIQYF.

This clonotype was seen many times. The rearrangement links TRBV7-9 to TRBJ1-5; 7 bases match TRBD1. V was clipped by 1 base and J by 3 bases; unmatched bases: 6. Germline values: CDR1 SEHNR, CDR2 FQNEAQ (reference sequence). The CDR3 is 16 residues long. Written as DNA, the CDR3 is TGTGCCAGCAGCTTAGGTGGGACAGACCTCAATCAGCCCCAGCATTTT. It codes for CASSLGGTDLNQPQHF. Looking up the rest from reference TRBV7-9 and TRBJ1-5 gives the full variable domain: DTGVSQNPRHKITKRGQNVTFRCDPISEHNRLYWYRQTLGQGPEFLTYFQNEAQLEKSRLLSDRFSAERPKGSFSTLEIQRTEQGDSAMYLCASSLGGTDLNQPQHFGDGTRLSIL.

This clonotype was picked up a small number of times. The chain has TRBV5-1 and TRBJ1-6; D is unresolved. V lost 0 bases and J lost 0, with 7 bases in between. The CDR3 totals 16 residues. In germline, CDR1 is SGHRS, CDR2 YFSETQ. The CDR3 spells CASSLDGSSYNSPLHF. CDR3 DNA sequence: TGCGCCAGCAGCTTGGACGGGAGCTCCTATAATTCACCCCTCCACTTT.

This clonotype was found many times. The chain combines TRBV24-1 with TRBJ2-7, with D unresolved. Trimming removed 11 bases at V and 4 bases at J, with 11 bases between. This CDR3 has 11 residues. The germline V gene has CDR1 KGHDR and CDR2 SFDVKD. The chain's CDR3 is CASRTPYEQYF. The CDR3 DNA sequence: TGTGCCAGCAGGACCCCATACGAGCAGTACTTC.

This clonotype was recorded a few times. The genes are TRBV4-2 and TRBJ2-5; D perhaps matches TRBD1 (5 bases). The CDR3 consists of 15 residues. Trimming cost V 0 bases and J 5 bases, with 13 bases left between them. Germline V gives CDR1 LGHNA, CDR2 YNFKEQ. In DNA, the CDR3 is TGTGCCAGCAGCCAAGACCTTTCCAGGGCGGAGACCCAGTACTTC. Translated, it gives CASSQDLSRAETQYF.

This clonotype was observed at least ten times. The rearrangement uses TRBV29-1 and TRBJ2-7; D is unresolved. The CDR3 runs 15 residues. Germline CDR1 reads SQVTM; CDR2 reads ANQGSEA. V lost 0 bases and J 0 bases, leaving 12 bases between the germline ends. In DNA form, the CDR3 reads TGCAGCGTTGAAGATCGAGGAAGTAGCTCCTACGAGCAGTACTTC. It is translated as CSVEDRGSSSYEQYF.

This clonotype was seen many times. The V gene is TRBV4-3, the J gene TRBJ2-3, with TRBD1 matching over 8 bases. V lost 0 bases and J lost 2; bases outside the gene matches: 4. The germline gives CDR1 LGHNA, CDR2 YSLEER. The CDR3 runs to 16 residues. CDR3 protein: CASSQEAGGNTDTQYF. The DNA of the CDR3 is TGCGCCAGCAGCCAAGAGGCAGGGGGCAACACAGATACGCAGTATTTT.

The chain employs TRBV5-1 and TRBJ2-2, with no clear D. The CDR3 extends over 14 amino acids. CDR1 and CDR2 from the germline V gene are SGHRS and YFSETQ. With 7 bases removed from V and 0 bases from J, the gap between germline ends came to 10 bases. CDR3 protein: CASRPSSNTGELFF. The CDR3 DNA is TGCGCCAGCCGTCCCTCCTCGAACACCGGGGAGCTGTTTTTT.

A few counts support this clonotype. The chain is built from TRBV18 and TRBJ2-3, with no clear D. The CDR3 length is 12 residues. V lost 2 bases to trimming and J lost 3 bases, with 3 bases between them. Germline V lookup: CDR1 KGHSH, CDR2 LQKENI. This CDR3 reads CASSPVTDTQYF. In DNA form, the CDR3 reads TGTGCCAGCTCACCAGTAACAGATACGCAGTATTTT.

V usage is TRBV20-1 and J usage is TRBJ2-5, with 7 bases that match TRBD1. CDR1 is DFQATT, CDR2 SNEGSKA, per germline (reference sequence). V lost 5 bases and J lost 2; bases outside the gene matches: 11. This CDR3 has 15 amino acids. The CDR3 reads CSAGKNRGQQETQYF. CDR3 bases: TGCAGTGCTGGAAAAAACAGGGGTCAGCAAGAGACCCAGTACTTC.

Of note for this clonotype: This could be a read error, since a much larger clone is one nucleotide away. The rearrangement links TRBV11-2 to TRBJ2-2; 8 nucleotides align to TRBD1. The CDR3 totals 17 residues. Looked up from germline, CDR1 is SGHAT and CDR2 is FQNNGV. In DNA form, the CDR3 reads TGTGCCAGCAGCTTAGATCGCCGGACAGGGAACTCCGGGGAGCTGTTTTTT. It is translated as CASSLDRRTGNSGELFF.

This clonotype was counted ten times or more. V is TRBV4-2 and J is TRBJ2-7; 10 positions match TRBD1. V trimming: 1 base; J trimming: 5 bases; junction bases outside the gene matches: 5. CDR1 LGHNA and CDR2 YNFKEQ come from the germline V gene. The CDR3 has 15 amino acids. The CDR3 spells CASSQVTGGFDEQYF. The CDR3 bases are TGTGCCAGCAGCCAAGTGACAGGGGGCTTCGACGAGCAGTACTTC.

This clonotype was counted a few times. This chain links TRBV12-3 or TRBV12-4 with TRBJ2-3, with 10 bases aligning to TRBD2. V trimming: 3 bases; J trimming: 5 bases; junction bases outside the gene matches: 11. The CDR3 loop spans 17 amino acids. The CDR3 DNA reads TGTGCCAGCAGTTTTGGTAGCGGGGGGCCCGAGGGAGATACGCAGTATTTT. Its protein product is CASSFGSGGPEGDTQYF.

The chain has TRBV6-1 and TRBJ1-1, with 7 nucleotides matching TRBD1. The junction had 7 bases not matched to a gene; V was cut back by 5 bases and J by 4 bases. Germline CDR1 MNHNS, CDR2 SASEGT. The length of the CDR3 is 14 residues. CDR3 amino acids: CASSIPGQITEAFF. CDR3 bases: TGTGCCAGCAGTATCCCGGGACAGATCACTGAAGCTTTCTTT.

Many counts were recorded for this clonotype. The chain has TRBV6-1 and TRBJ2-5; 7 nucleotides agree with TRBD2. V gave up 7 bases and J gave up 5 bases; unmatched junction bases: 13. The CDR3 is 15 amino acids. Germline V gene lookup returns CDR1 MNHNS and CDR2 SASEGT. The DNA for the CDR3 is TGTGCCAGCATAGTTTTAGGCGGGAGCTTGGAGACCCAGTACTTC. Translation gives CASIVLGGSLETQYF.

The rearrangement uses TRBV24-1 and TRBJ2-3, with unresolved D. Germline-derived CDR1 and CDR2 are KGHDR and SFDVKD. This CDR3 is 13 amino acids long. Trimming shortened V by 7 bases and J by 3 bases, and 10 bases separated the two germline ends. In DNA form, the CDR3 reads TGTGCCACCAGGGTTCCCGGGACAGATACGCAGTATTTT. Protein: CATRVPGTDTQYF.

This clonotype was detected a few times. The V gene is TRBV20-1, the J gene TRBJ2-1; the match to TRBD1 covers 7 bases. The junction had 10 bases not matched to a gene; V was cut back by 5 bases and J by 0 bases. This CDR3 has 16 amino acids. CDR1 is DFQATT and CDR2 is SNEGSKA in the germline V gene (reference sequence). DNA of the CDR3: TGCAGTGCTCGCACCGCGGACAGGCCCTCCTACAATGAGCAGTTCTTC. It specifies CSARTADRPSYNEQFF.

This clonotype was counted ten times or more. The gene calls are TRBV7-3 and TRBJ2-3; D possibly uses TRBD1 or TRBD2 (5 bases each). The V gene lost 3 bases and the J gene lost 0 bases, with 10 bases spanning the gap. Germline V gene sequence: CDR1 SGHTA, CDR2 FQGTGA. This CDR3 is 15 amino acids long. In DNA, the CDR3 is TGTGCCAGCAGCTTGAGGGGTTTTAGCACAGATACGCAGTATTTT. Translation: CASSLRGFSTDTQYF.

The J gene is TRBJ1-6, the V gene TRBV12-3 or TRBV12-4, with a possible D match to TRBD1 (6 bases). The V end lost 5 bases, the J end lost 0 bases, and 14 bases lay between the germline ends. The CDR3 sequence is 17 residues long. In DNA, the CDR3 is TGTGCCAGCAGTACGACAGGCGGAAGCTCCTATAATTCACCCCTCCACTTT. This sequence encodes CASSTTGGSSYNSPLHF.

The chain links TRBV5-6 to TRBJ2-7; D might be TRBD1 or TRBD2, each matching 5 bases. Germline CDR1 reads SGHDT; CDR2 reads YYEEEE. The V and J ends lost 0 bases and 0 bases respectively, with 16 bases between them. This CDR3 comprises 17 residues. The CDR3 DNA reads TGTGCCAGCAGCTTGGCGGGCGTTGGGGGAAGCTCCTACGAGCAGTACTTC. It encodes CASSLAGVGGSSYEQYF.

This clonotype turned up a few times. This rearrangement joins TRBV6-2 or TRBV6-3 to TRBJ2-7; tentatively, D is TRBD1 (6 bases). The V and J ends lost 7 bases and 4 bases respectively, with 17 bases between them. CDR3 length equals 14 residues. The V gene's germline CDR1 is MNHEY and CDR2 SVGEGT. The CDR3 DNA sequence: TGTGCCAGCACTCCAGGGGAAGATTGGTACGAGCAGTACTTC. Translated: CASTPGEDWYEQYF.

This clonotype was detected ten times or more. This chain joins TRBV7-2 and TRBJ2-7; 9 bases agree with TRBD1. The CDR3 runs 15 residues. The V gene's germline CDR1 is SGHTA and CDR2 FQGNSA. Unmatched junction bases numbered 10, after V lost 4 bases and J lost 6 bases. Here the CDR3 reads CASSSAGTGRVEQYF. The CDR3 DNA reads as TGTGCCAGCAGCTCCGCCGGGACAGGGAGGGTCGAGCAGTACTTC.